These T cell receptor beta chains were read from a single sample in a study of blood T cell repertoires in COVID-19. Clones were sequenced by immunoSEQ multiplex PCR, and TCRdb holds only the in-frame ones, with some missing. This sample has about 140,000 clones, with 87% found just once. The source material was peripheral blood. The receptor source for this set is a human donor in a cohort sampled during active COVID-19. Each CDR3 is given with its conserved first and last residue.

TRBV11-2	TRBJ2-2	CASSSDSGMTGELFF
TRBV27	TRBJ2-7	CASSLSSTGANEQYF
TRBV13	TRBJ2-3	CASSLVTSGGEDTQYF
TRBV10-3	TRBJ2-1	CAISGGGIKDNEQFF
TRBV6-5	TRBJ1-5	CASSLGQGGNQPQHF
TRBV30	TRBJ1-1	CAWSPNDREWGTEAFF
TRBV7-9	TRBJ2-1	CAIRGREGRSNEQFF
TRBV12-3/TRBV12-4	TRBJ2-5	CASRASGGETQYF
TRBV10-3	TRBJ2-3	CATLGLAGRTDTQYF
TRBV7-5	TRBJ1-2	CVRSPDRDFGYTF
TRBV3-1/TRBV3-2	TRBJ1-2	CASTPGGGKGYGYTF
TRBV6-5	TRBJ1-4	CASSYTPTGAEKLFF
TRBV28	TRBJ2-1	CASSLSPMRYNEQFF
TRBV6-5	TRBJ1-2	CASSYGRTVNYGYTF
TRBV7-2	TRBJ2-5	CASSLETVQETQYF
TRBV7-2	TRBJ2-7	CASSPQGLRYEQYF